Listed here are 28 T cell receptor beta chains from one sample, sequenced in a study of cytomegalovirus exposure and HLA in healthy donors (dated by TCRdb to about 2017). The method was the immunoSEQ multiplex PCR assay. For the multiplex PCR, a mixture combining 60 forward primers for TCR Vbeta segments and 13 reverse primers for TCR Jbeta segments was used. Not all clones reach the TCRdb copy of this immuneACCESS table, which keeps in-frame sequences only. Checked studies attribute under half of the gap to unresolved V genes and leave the rest unexplained. In this sample the table shows about 130,000 clones, over 75% of which occur a single time. Of the sample, more than 4% is held by the ten largest clones. The sequenced sample was PBMCs. These receptors were collected from a male donor in good health and CMV-seropositive.

The V call is TRBV19, the J call TRBJ2-7; possibly TRBD2 for D (6 bases). Germline assignment: CDR1 LNHDA and CDR2 SQIVND (reference sequence). CDR3 length: 15 amino acids. The ends were cut back, 3 bases at V and 1 base at J, with 13 bases in the middle. The CDR3 reads CASSIGGAVSYEQYF. The CDR3 DNA reads as TGTGCCAGTAGTATTGGAGGGGCCGTTTCCTACGAGCAGTACTTC.

This clone is classed as medium-sized. V gene TRBV6-5 combines with J gene TRBJ2-7, with a possible D match to TRBD2 (6 bases). Per germline, CDR1 MNHEY and CDR2 SVGAGI. With 10 bases removed from V and 11 bases from J, the gap between germline ends came to 18 bases. The CDR3 covers 11 residues. The CDR3, as DNA: TGTGCCACCGGGCTTGGGAGGAGGAAGTACTTC. This codes for CATGLGRRKYF.

The J gene is TRBJ2-7, the V gene TRBV19; D possibly corresponds to TRBD2 (5 bases). V was shortened by 4 bases and J by 3 bases, with 13 bases between the two germline ends. Germline loops: CDR1 LNHDA, CDR2 SQIVND (reference sequence). This CDR3 has 14 amino acids. CDR3: CASSKDSKIYEQYF. CDR3 sequence (DNA): TGTGCCAGTAGTAAGGACTCCAAAATCTACGAGCAGTACTTC. The whole variable domain, remainder taken from reference TRBV19 and TRBJ2-7, is DGGITQSPKYLFRKEGQNVTLSCEQNLNHDAMYWYRQDPGQGLRLIYYSQIVNDFQKGDIAEGYSVSREKKESFPLTVTSAQKNPTAFYLCASSKDSKIYEQYFGPGTRLTVT.

This chain uses TRBV28 with TRBJ2-3; the D is unclear. Trimming left V 3 bases short and J 2 bases short, with 15 bases between. The CDR3 length is 16 residues. CDR1 and CDR2 from the germline V gene are MDHEN and SYDVKM. CDR3 DNA sequence: TGTGCCAGCAGTTTGGCCCCAGTCTCACCCACAGATACGCAGTATTTT. Protein: CASSLAPVSPTDTQYF.

The rearrangement links TRBV28 to TRBJ1-4; the match to TRBD1 covers 9 bases. The germline V gene encodes CDR1 MDHEN and CDR2 SYDVKM. CDR3 length: 17 amino acids. The trim removed 5 bases at V and 0 bases at J, leaving 7 bases unmatched. CDR3 bases: TGTGCCAGCAGTCAGGACAGGGGAACGTCAACTAATGAAAAACTGTTTTTT. Its translation: CASSQDRGTSTNEKLFF.

This chain connects TRBV5-1 to TRBJ1-1, with 8 bases lining up with TRBD1. This CDR3 is 15 amino acids long. The trim removed 4 bases at V and 1 base at J, leaving 6 bases unmatched. Per the germline V gene, CDR1 is SGHRS and CDR2 is YFSETQ. The CDR3 spells CASSMTGARNTEAFF. The CDR3 DNA reads TGCGCCAGCAGCATGACAGGGGCAAGGAACACTGAAGCTTTCTTT.

The chain is built from TRBV6-1 and TRBJ1-2; possible D gene TRBD1, 6 bases. Germline CDR1 and CDR2: MNHNS and SASEGT. This CDR3 spans 15 amino acids. Trimming removed 6 bases from V and 4 bases from J, with 18 bases in between. Here the CDR3 reads CASRIGQPPGYGYTF. The CDR3 DNA sequence: TGTGCCAGCAGAATCGGACAGCCCCCAGGCTATGGCTACACCTTC.

This sequence joins TRBV9 and TRBJ2-2; TRBD2 matches 8 bases. The V and J ends lost 0 bases and 1 base, in that order; junction bases with no gene match: 2. The germline CDR1 and CDR2 sequences are SGDLS and YYNGEE. The CDR3 loop spans 16 amino acids. The CDR3 here is CASSVVAGGNTGELFF. In DNA form, the CDR3 reads TGTGCCAGCAGCGTAGTTGCGGGGGGGAACACCGGGGAGCTGTTTTTT.

The chain links TRBV7-9 to TRBJ1-6, with 7 bases identical to TRBD1. V lost 5 bases and J lost 4; bases outside the gene matches: 8. Germline assignment: CDR1 SEHNR and CDR2 FQNEAQ (reference sequence). This CDR3 spans 16 amino acids. The DNA of the CDR3 is TGTGCCAGCAGCCTCAGGACAGGAACTTATAATTCACCCCTCCACTTT. This translates into CASSLRTGTYNSPLHF.

This clone was counted ten times or more. V usage is TRBV6-6 and J usage is TRBJ2-3; 7 bases agree with TRBD2. CDR3 length equals 12 residues. Germline V gene lookup returns CDR1 MNHNY and CDR2 SVGAGI (reference sequence). V lost 2 bases to trimming and J lost 8 bases; unmatched junction nucleotides: 1. The CDR3 nucleotides are TGTGCCAGCAGTTACGGGGAGGGTACGCAGTATTTT. This encodes CASSYGEGTQYF.

In this sample, this clone turned up a few times. This chain links TRBV6-5 with TRBJ1-2; D is undetermined. Between the trimmed V and J ends, which lost 2 bases and 4 bases, there was a span of 17 bases. This CDR3 spans 16 amino acids. Germline loops: CDR1 MNHEY, CDR2 SVGAGI. The CDR3 region has the DNA TGTGCCAGCAGTTACGTCCCCCTGTGGGGAGGCTATGGCTACACCTTC. Translating gives CASSYVPLWGGYGYTF.

The CDR3 protein is CASTGQDRYGYTF. In DNA form, the CDR3 reads TGTGCCAGCACCGGACAGGATCGCTATGGCTACACCTTC. The chain carries TRBV2 and TRBJ1-2, with TRBD1 matching 7 bases. This CDR3 spans 13 amino acids. Trimming cost V 7 bases and J 4 bases; bases outside gene matches: 6. Germline CDR1 SNHLY, CDR2 FYNNEI.

The J gene is TRBJ1-2, the V gene TRBV28; TRBD1 matches at 8 bases. CDR3 length equals 17 residues. From germline, CDR1 is MDHEN and CDR2 SYDVKM. The V and J ends lost 0 bases and 0 bases, in that order; junction bases with no gene match: 6. The chain's CDR3 is CASSLWYGTGTNYGYTF. CDR3 nucleotide sequence: TGTGCCAGCAGTTTATGGTACGGGACAGGAACTAACTATGGCTACACCTTC.

This clone has a single count. The chain uses TRBV7-2 and TRBJ1-1; D unresolved. V lost 5 bases to trimming and J lost 4 bases, with 17 bases between them. Germline-derived CDR1 and CDR2 are SGHTA and FQGNSA. CDR3 length: 15 residues. CDR3 in DNA: TGTGCCAGCAGCCGGCCGGCGGTGAGGGTCACTGAAGCTTTCTTT. This translates into CASSRPAVRVTEAFF.

The gene calls are TRBV27 and TRBJ1-5; 9 nucleotides agree with TRBD1. This CDR3 has 15 residues. Unmatched junction bases numbered 9, after V lost 6 bases and J lost 6 bases. The germline CDR1 and CDR2 sequences are MNHEY and SMNVEV (reference sequence). CDR3 protein: CASRHDRDRAQPQHF. CDR3 DNA sequence: TGTGCCAGCAGACATGACCGGGACAGGGCTCAGCCCCAGCATTTT.

The chain joins TRBV6-4 to TRBJ2-1; a weak D match, TRBD1 (5 bases). Germline assignment: CDR1 MRHNA and CDR2 SNTAGT. The CDR3 consists of 14 residues. The V and J ends lost 5 bases and 4 bases respectively, with 12 bases between them. CDR3: CASSRAGQYNEQFF. DNA of the CDR3: TGTGCCAGCAGTAGGGCAGGGCAATACAATGAGCAGTTCTTC.

The chain couples TRBV28 to TRBJ2-7; maybe TRBD1 (5 bases). Germline V gene data show CDR1 as MDHEN and CDR2 as SYDVKM. This CDR3 has 13 residues. Trimming pared 6 bases from V and 2 bases from J, leaving 11 bases between. In nucleotides, the CDR3 is TGTGCCAGCAGACAGGTATTAACCTACGAGCAGTACTTC. Translated, it gives CASRQVLTYEQYF.

The V and J genes are TRBV15 and TRBJ2-7; D may be TRBD2 (7 bases). CDR1 is LNHNV, CDR2 YYDKDF, per germline (reference sequence). Deletions cut 2 bases from V and 5 bases from J, with 19 bases between. This CDR3 is 16 amino acids long. The CDR3 DNA reads as TGTGCCACCAGCAGATCGTGGGGGGGCCGGGGGAACGAGCAGTACTTC. Translation gives CATSRSWGGRGNEQYF. The complete variable domain, with remaining parts taken from reference TRBV15 and TRBJ2-7, reads DAMVIQNPRYQVTQFGKPVTLSCSQTLNHNVMYWYQQKSSQAPKLLFHYYDKDFNNEADTPDNFQSRRPNTSFCFLDIRSPGLGDTAMYLCATSRSWGGRGNEQYFGPGTRLTVT.

V and J are TRBV5-1 and TRBJ1-3; 7 nucleotides align to TRBD1. Germline-derived CDR1 and CDR2 are SGHRS and YFSETQ. This CDR3 is 17 amino acids long. J gave up 0 bases and V 4 bases, and 10 bases lay outside the gene matches. The DNA for the CDR3 is TGCGCCAGCAGCCTCTTCCCCGGGACAGACTCTGGAAACACCATATATTTT. Protein: CASSLFPGTDSGNTIYF.

In regard to this clone: The junction differs from germline at one of its ends, possibly a read error. The rearrangement uses TRBV29-1 and TRBJ2-6; 9 bases match TRBD1. The length of the CDR3 is 16 residues. The germline CDR1 and CDR2 sequences are SQVTM and ANQGSEA. This chain's CDR3 is CSVLTGGSSGANGLTF. The CDR3 nucleotides are TGCAGCGTTTTGACAGGGGGAAGCTCTGGGGCCAACGGCCTGACTTTC.

This chain uses TRBV5-6 with TRBJ2-3; D perhaps matches TRBD1 (6 bases). Germline CDR1 SGHDT, CDR2 YYEEEE. The CDR3 runs to 14 residues. Trimming cost V 1 base and J 2 bases, with 8 bases left between them. CDR3 residues: CASSLTGNTDTQYF. The CDR3, as DNA: TGTGCCAGCAGCTTGACAGGGAACACAGATACGCAGTATTTT.

This sequence joins TRBV6-1 and TRBJ1-5; no reliable D call. The CDR3 length is 13 residues. Deletions cut 5 bases from V and 3 bases from J, with 8 bases between. The germline CDR1 and CDR2 sequences are MNHNS and SASEGT. CDR3 amino acids: CASSNRDNQPQHF. DNA of the CDR3: TGTGCCAGCAGTAACCGGGACAATCAGCCCCAGCATTTT.

This sequence joins TRBV10-3 and TRBJ1-1, with unresolved D. Germline V CDR1 and CDR2: ENHRY, SYGVKD. Deletions cut 11 bases from V and 2 bases from J, with 15 bases between. There are 13 residues in the CDR3. CDR3 coding DNA: TGTGCCTCAGGACGGGATCTAAACACTGAAGCTTTCTTT. It is translated as CASGRDLNTEAFF.

The chain joins TRBV6-1 to TRBJ1-1; maybe TRBD1 (6 bases). Trimming took 3 bases from V and 1 from J, leaving 21 bases between them. This CDR3 is 18 amino acids long. CDR1 MNHNS and CDR2 SASEGT come from the germline V gene. As DNA, the CDR3 is TGTGCCAGCAGTGACGATCGGGGACAAGGCCCCAGGAACACTGAAGCTTTCTTT. Its protein product is CASSDDRGQGPRNTEAFF.

The J gene is TRBJ1-1, the V gene TRBV5-1, with 8 bases matching TRBD1. Germline trimming cut 3 bases from V and 3 bases from J; bases unmatched to any gene: 4. The CDR3 covers 14 residues. Germline V gene sequence: CDR1 SGHRS, CDR2 YFSETQ. DNA of the CDR3: TGCGCCAGCAGCTCCCAGGGGGCTGACACTGAAGCTTTCTTT. Protein sequence: CASSSQGADTEAFF.

The rearrangement links TRBV28 to TRBJ1-6; D gene unclear. This CDR3 contains 16 residues. CDR1 and CDR2 (germline): MDHEN, SYDVKM. Trimming stripped 7 bases from V and 1 base from J, with 14 bases between. CDR3 sequence (DNA): TGTGCCAGCACCCTCCCCGGGGAGTCCTATAATTCACCCCTCCACTTT. Protein sequence: CASTLPGESYNSPLHF.

The chain combines TRBV5-6 with TRBJ1-4; D gene unclear. CDR1 is SGHDT and CDR2 is YYEEEE in the germline V gene. The CDR3 spans 13 residues. Trimming left V 0 bases short and J 7 bases short, with 7 bases between. The CDR3 DNA follows: TGTGCCAGCAGCTTGGTAGGCGGTGAAAAACTGTTTTTT. Amino acid sequence: CASSLVGGEKLFF.

This chain connects TRBV7-9 to TRBJ1-2; weak D call: TRBD1 (5 bases). The CDR3 has 14 residues. The germline CDR1 and CDR2 sequences are SEHNR and FQNEAQ (reference sequence). Trimming pared 6 bases from V and 5 bases from J, leaving 16 bases between. The CDR3 DNA reads as TGTGCCAGCAGTCCTAGCGGGGCCATATATGGCTACACCTTC. This sequence encodes CASSPSGAIYGYTF.